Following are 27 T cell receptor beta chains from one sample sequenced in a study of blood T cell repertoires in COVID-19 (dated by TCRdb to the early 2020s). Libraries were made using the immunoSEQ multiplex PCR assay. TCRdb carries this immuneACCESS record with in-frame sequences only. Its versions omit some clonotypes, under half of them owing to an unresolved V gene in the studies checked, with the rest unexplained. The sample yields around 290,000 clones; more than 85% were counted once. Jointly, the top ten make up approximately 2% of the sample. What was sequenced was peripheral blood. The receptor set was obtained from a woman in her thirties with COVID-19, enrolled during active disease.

As DNA, the CDR3 is TGTGCCAGCAGCCGCCGGACAGGGGAAGATACGCAGTATTTT. Encoded protein: CASSRRTGEDTQYF. The rearrangement uses TRBV11-3 and TRBJ2-3; 9 nucleotides agree with TRBD1. From germline, CDR1 is SGHNT and CDR2 YENEEA. The length of the CDR3 is 14 residues. The J segment lost 5 bases and the V segment lost 5 bases, leaving 5 bases of the junction unmatched.

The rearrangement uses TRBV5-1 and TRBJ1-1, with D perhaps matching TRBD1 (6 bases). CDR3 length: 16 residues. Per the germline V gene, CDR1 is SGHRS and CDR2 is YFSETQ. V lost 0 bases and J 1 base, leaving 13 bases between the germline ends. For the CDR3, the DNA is TGCGCCAGCAGCTTGGTACCAGGGGTGACGAACACTGAAGCTTTCTTT. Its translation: CASSLVPGVTNTEAFF.

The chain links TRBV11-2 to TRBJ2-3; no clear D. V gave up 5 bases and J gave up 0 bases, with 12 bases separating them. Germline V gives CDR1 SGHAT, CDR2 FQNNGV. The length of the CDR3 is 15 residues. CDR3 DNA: TGTGCCAGCAGCAAAAACCGACTGAGCACAGATACGCAGTATTTT. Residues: CASSKNRLSTDTQYF.

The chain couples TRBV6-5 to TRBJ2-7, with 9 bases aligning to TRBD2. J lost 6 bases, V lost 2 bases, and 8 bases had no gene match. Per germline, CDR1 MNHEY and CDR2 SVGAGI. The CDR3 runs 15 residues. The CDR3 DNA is TGTGCCAGCAGTTACGGCCTAGCGGGAAGAAGCGAGCAGTACTTC. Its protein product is CASSYGLAGRSEQYF.

The CDR3 DNA reads TGTGCCAGCTCACCACTCGAGGGAACTAATGAAAAACTGTTTTTT. Encoded protein: CASSPLEGTNEKLFF. The chain is built from TRBV18 and TRBJ1-4; D is ambiguous. V was pared by 1 base and J by 1 base, with 7 bases between. The CDR3 sequence is 15 residues long. Germline assignment: CDR1 KGHSH and CDR2 LQKENI.

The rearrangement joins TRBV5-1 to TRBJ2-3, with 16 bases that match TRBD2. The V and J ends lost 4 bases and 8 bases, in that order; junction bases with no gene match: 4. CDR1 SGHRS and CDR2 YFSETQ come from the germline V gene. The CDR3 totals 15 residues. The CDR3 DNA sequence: TGCGCCAGCAGCAGGGGACTAGCGGGAGGGCTTACGCAGTATTTT. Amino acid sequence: CASSRGLAGGLTQYF.

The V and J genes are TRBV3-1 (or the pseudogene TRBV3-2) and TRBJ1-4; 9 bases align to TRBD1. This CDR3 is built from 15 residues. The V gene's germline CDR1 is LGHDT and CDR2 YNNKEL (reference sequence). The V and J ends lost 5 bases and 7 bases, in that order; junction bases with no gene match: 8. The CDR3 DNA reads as TGTGCCAGCAGCGACTCCGGGACAGGGTCTGAAAAACTGTTTTTT. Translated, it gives CASSDSGTGSEKLFF.

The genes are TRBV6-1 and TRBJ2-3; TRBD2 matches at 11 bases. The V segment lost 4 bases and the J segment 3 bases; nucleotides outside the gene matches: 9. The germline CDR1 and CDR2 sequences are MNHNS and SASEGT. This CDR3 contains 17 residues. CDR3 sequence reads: CASSGTSGFYLTDTQYF. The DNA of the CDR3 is TGTGCCAGCAGTGGGACTAGCGGGTTCTACTTAACAGATACGCAGTATTTT.

The CDR3 loop reads CASRPTGGTNYGYTF. The CDR3 DNA is TGTGCCAGCAGACCCACGGGTGGAACTAACTATGGCTACACCTTC. J is TRBJ1-2 and V is TRBV14; no definite D call. Germline CDR1 SGHDN, CDR2 FVKESK. V was clipped by 6 bases and J by 0 bases, with 14 bases between them. CDR3 length equals 15 residues.

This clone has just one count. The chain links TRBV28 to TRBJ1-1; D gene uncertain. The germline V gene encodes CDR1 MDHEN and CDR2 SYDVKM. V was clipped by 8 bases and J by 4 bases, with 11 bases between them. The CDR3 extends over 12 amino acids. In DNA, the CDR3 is TGTGCCAGCGGTTACGGTCCCACTGAAGCTTTCTTT. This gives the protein CASGYGPTEAFF. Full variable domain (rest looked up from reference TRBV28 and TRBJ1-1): DVKVTQSSRYLVKRTGEKVFLECVQDMDHENMFWYRQDPGLGLRLIYFSYDVKMKEKGDIPEGYSVSREKKERFSLILESASTNQTSMYLCASGYGPTEAFFGQGTRLTVV.

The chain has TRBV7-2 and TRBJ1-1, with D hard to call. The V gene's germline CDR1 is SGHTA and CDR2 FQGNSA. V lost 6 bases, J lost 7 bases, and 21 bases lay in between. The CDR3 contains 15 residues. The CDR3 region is CASRKVRRGYVEAFF. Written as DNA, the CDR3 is TGTGCCAGCAGAAAAGTCCGTAGAGGGTATGTTGAAGCTTTCTTT.

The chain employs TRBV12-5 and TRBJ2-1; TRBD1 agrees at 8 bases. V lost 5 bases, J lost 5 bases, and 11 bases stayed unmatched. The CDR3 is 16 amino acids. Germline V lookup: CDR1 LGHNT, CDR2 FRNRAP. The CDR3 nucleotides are TGTGCTAGTGGTCCACAATTCCGGGACAGGAACAATGAGCAGTTCTTC. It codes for CASGPQFRDRNNEQFF.

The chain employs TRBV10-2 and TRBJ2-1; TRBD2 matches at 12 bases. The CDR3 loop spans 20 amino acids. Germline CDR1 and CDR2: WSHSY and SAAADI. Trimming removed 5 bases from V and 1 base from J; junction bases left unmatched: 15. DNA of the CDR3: TGCGCCAGCAGTAGCAGGGCTAGCGGGAGGGAGAGTAGGTCCTACAATGAGCAGTTCTTC. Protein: CASSSRASGRESRSYNEQFF.

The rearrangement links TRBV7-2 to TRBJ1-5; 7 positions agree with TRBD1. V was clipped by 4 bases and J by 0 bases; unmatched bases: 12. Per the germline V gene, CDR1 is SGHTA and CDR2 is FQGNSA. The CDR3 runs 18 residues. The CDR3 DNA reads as TGTGCCAGCAGCTCGCGGGACAGAGCGCTCGATAGCAATCAGCCCCAGCATTTT. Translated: CASSSRDRALDSNQPQHF.

CDR3 nucleotide sequence: TGTGCCACTTTAGGGGGGACAGGGTATGTTAATGAAGCTTTCTTT. Its protein is CATLGGTGYVNEAFF. This sequence joins TRBV19 and TRBJ1-1; 9 bases line up with TRBD1. The CDR3 totals 15 residues. V gave up 10 bases and J gave up 7 bases; unmatched junction bases: 16. Per germline, CDR1 LNHDA and CDR2 SQIVND (reference sequence).

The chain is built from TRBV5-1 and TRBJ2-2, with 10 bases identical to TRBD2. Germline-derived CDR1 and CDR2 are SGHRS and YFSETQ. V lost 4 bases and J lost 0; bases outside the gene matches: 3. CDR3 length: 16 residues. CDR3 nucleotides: TGCGCCAGCAGCGGGGGGACTAGCGCGAACACCGGGGAGCTGTTTTTT. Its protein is CASSGGTSANTGELFF.

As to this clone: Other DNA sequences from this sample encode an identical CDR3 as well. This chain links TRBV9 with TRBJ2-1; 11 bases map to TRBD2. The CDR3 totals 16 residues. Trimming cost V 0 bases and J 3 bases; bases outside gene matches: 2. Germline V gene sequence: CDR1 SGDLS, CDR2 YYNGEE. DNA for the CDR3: TGTGCCAGCAGCGTAGGTGGGACTAGCGGCTACAATGAGCAGTTCTTC. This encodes CASSVGGTSGYNEQFF.

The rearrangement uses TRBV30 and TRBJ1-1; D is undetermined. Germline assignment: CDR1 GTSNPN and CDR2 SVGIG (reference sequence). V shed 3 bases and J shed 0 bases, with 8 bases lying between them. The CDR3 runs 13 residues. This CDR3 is CAWRPTVNTEAFF. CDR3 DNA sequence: TGTGCCTGGAGACCCACAGTGAACACTGAAGCTTTCTTT.

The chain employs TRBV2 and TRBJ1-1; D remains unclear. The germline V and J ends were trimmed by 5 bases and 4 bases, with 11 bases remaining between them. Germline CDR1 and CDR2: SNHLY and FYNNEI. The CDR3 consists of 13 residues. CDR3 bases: TGTGCCAGCAGTACAGAGGGAACCACTGAAGCTTTCTTT. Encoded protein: CASSTEGTTEAFF.

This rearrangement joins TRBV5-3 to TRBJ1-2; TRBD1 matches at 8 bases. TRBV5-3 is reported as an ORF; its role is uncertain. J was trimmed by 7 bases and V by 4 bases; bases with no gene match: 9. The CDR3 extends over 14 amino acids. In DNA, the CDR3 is TGTGCCAGAAGCAAGGACAGGGACGGCTGTGGCTACACCTTC. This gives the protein CARSKDRDGCGYTF.

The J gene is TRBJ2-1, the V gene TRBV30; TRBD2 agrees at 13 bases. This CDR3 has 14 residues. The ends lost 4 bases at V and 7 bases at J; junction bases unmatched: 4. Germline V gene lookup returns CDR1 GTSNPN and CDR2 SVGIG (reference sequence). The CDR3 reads CAWNELAGGNEQFF. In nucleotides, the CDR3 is TGTGCCTGGAATGAACTAGCGGGAGGGAATGAGCAGTTCTTC.

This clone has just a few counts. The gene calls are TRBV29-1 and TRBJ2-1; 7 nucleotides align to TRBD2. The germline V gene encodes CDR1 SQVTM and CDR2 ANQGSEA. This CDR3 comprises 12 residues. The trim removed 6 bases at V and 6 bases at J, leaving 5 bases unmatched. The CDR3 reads CSVGRTVNEQFF. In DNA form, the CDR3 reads TGCAGCGTCGGGAGGACTGTCAATGAGCAGTTCTTC.

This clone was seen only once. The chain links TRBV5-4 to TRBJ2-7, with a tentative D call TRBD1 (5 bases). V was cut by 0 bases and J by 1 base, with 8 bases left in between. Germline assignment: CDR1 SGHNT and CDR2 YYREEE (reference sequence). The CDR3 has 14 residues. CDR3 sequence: CASSLGAGSYEQYF. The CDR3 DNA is TGTGCCAGCAGCTTGGGGGCAGGGTCCTACGAGCAGTACTTC. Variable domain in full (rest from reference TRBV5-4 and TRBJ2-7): ETGVTQSPTHLIKTRGQQVTLRCSSQSGHNTVSWYQQALGQGPQFIFQYYREEENGRGNFPPRFSGLQFPNYSSELNVNALELDDSALYLCASSLGAGSYEQYFGPGTRLTVT.

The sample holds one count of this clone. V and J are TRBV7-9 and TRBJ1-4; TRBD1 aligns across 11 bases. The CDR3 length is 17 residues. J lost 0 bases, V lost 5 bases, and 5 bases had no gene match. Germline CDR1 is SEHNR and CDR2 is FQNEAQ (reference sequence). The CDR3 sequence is CASSPQGQGATNEKLFF. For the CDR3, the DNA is TGTGCCAGCAGCCCTCAGGGACAGGGGGCAACTAATGAAAAACTGTTTTTT.

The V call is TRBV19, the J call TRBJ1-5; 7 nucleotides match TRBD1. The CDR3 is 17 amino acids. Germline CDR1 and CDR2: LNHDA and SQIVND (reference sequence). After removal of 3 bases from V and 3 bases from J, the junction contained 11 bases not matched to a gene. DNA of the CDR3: TGTGCCAGTAGTATTCTTGACAGGGCTTTTACCAATCAGCCCCAGCATTTT. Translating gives CASSILDRAFTNQPQHF. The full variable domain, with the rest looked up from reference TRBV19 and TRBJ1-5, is DGGITQSPKYLFRKEGQNVTLSCEQNLNHDAMYWYRQDPGQGLRLIYYSQIVNDFQKGDIAEGYSVSREKKESFPLTVTSAQKNPTAFYLCASSILDRAFTNQPQHFGDGTRLSIL.

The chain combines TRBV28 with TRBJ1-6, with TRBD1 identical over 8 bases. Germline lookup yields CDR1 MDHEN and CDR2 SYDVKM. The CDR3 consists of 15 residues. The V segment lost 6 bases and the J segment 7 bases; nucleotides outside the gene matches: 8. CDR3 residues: CASRGQGSWNSPLHF. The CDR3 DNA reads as TGTGCCAGCAGAGGACAGGGCTCCTGGAATTCACCCCTCCACTTT.

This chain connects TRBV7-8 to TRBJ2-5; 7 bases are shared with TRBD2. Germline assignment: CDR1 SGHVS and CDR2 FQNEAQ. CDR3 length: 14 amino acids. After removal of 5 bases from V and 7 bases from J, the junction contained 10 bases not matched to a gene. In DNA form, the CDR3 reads TGTGCCAGCAGCAAATCCCGGGACTACGGGACCCAGTACTTC. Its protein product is CASSKSRDYGTQYF.